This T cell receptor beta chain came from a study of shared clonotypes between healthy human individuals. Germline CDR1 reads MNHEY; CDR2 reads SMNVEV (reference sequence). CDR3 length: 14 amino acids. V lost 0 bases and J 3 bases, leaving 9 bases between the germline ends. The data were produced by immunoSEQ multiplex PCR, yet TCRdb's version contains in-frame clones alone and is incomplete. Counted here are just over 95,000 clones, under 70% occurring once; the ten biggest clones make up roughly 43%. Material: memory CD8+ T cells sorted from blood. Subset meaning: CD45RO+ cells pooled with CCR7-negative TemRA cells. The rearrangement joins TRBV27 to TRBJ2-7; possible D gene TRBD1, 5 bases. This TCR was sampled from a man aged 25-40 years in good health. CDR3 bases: TGTGCCAGCAGTTTATCGGGGCCGGGCTACGAGCAGTACTTC. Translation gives CASSLSGPGYEQYF.